The next 24 T cell receptor beta chains were all read from a single sample in a study of T cell changes during pregnancy in multiple sclerosis. Measured with immunoSEQ multiplex PCR; TCRdb has only the in-frame clones, and not every one. Here the sample spans under 150,000 clones, 96% being singletons. The sequences come from peripheral blood, collected after pregnancy. The receptors originated from a female donor with multiple sclerosis, enrolled in a pregnancy study.

The chain combines TRBV19 with TRBJ2-7, with 7 bases matching TRBD1. V lost 6 bases, J lost 5 bases, and 10 bases stayed unmatched. The length of the CDR3 is 14 residues. Germline CDR1 LNHDA, CDR2 SQIVND (reference sequence). The CDR3 region has the DNA TGTGCCAGTAGCAACATAAACAGGGGCCACGAGCAGTACTTC. Protein: CASSNINRGHEQYF.

V is TRBV27 and J is TRBJ2-1; 7 bases match TRBD2. V was pared by 3 bases and J by 6 bases, with 5 bases of the junction left unmatched. Germline V gene sequence: CDR1 MNHEY, CDR2 SMNVEV (reference sequence). The CDR3 extends over 14 amino acids. The CDR3 sequence is CASSFTGGGNEQFF. The CDR3 bases are TGTGCCAGCAGTTTTACGGGAGGCGGCAATGAGCAGTTCTTC.

V usage is TRBV6-1 and J usage is TRBJ2-7; 9 bases agree with TRBD2. The germline V gene encodes CDR1 MNHNS and CDR2 SASEGT. With V trimmed by 4 bases and J by 2 bases, 6 bases remained unmatched. The CDR3 sequence is 15 residues long. The CDR3 bases are TGTGCCAGCAGTGCCCCTAGCGGGACGCCCTACGAGCAGTACTTC. This encodes CASSAPSGTPYEQYF.

The chain has TRBV5-1 and TRBJ2-7; D is perhaps TRBD2 (5 bases). V gave up 4 bases and J gave up 3 bases, with 14 bases separating them. Germline V gives CDR1 SGHRS, CDR2 YFSETQ. This CDR3 comprises 14 residues. The CDR3 coding sequence is TGCGCCAGCAGCCCTCGCAGCGGTCTCTACGAGCAGTACTTC. It translates to CASSPRSGLYEQYF. Full variable domain (outside the CDR3, taken from reference TRBV5-1 and TRBJ2-7): KAGVTQTPRYLIKTRGQQVTLSCSPISGHRSVSWYQQTPGQGLQFLFEYFSETQRNKGNFPGRFSGRQFSNSRSEMNVSTLELGDSALYLCASSPRSGLYEQYFGPGTRLTVT.

V gene TRBV28 combines with J gene TRBJ1-2; 7 nucleotides agree with TRBD1. V dropped 3 bases and J dropped 4; count of bases not matched to a gene: 5. The CDR3 is 14 residues long. Germline CDR1 is MDHEN and CDR2 is SYDVKM. The CDR3 spells CASSFGTDFYGYTF. Here the CDR3 DNA reads TGTGCCAGCAGTTTCGGGACAGACTTCTATGGCTACACCTTC.

This chain links TRBV5-1 with TRBJ2-7; 11 bases match TRBD2. CDR1 and CDR2 from the germline V gene are SGHRS and YFSETQ. The CDR3 extends over 15 amino acids. V lost 4 bases and J lost 7; bases outside the gene matches: 10. CDR3 bases: TGCGCCAGCAGCCTTAGACTAGCGGGGTCCGGGGAGCAGTACTTC. This sequence encodes CASSLRLAGSGEQYF.

The genes are TRBV7-8 and TRBJ2-5; D might be TRBD2 (5 bases). Trimming stripped 5 bases from V and 5 bases from J, with 15 bases between. CDR1 SGHVS and CDR2 FQNEAQ come from the germline V gene. CDR3 length: 14 residues. The DNA for the CDR3 is TGTGCCAGCAGCCCCTCCCTAGCTCGTGAGACCCAGTACTTC. Translated: CASSPSLARETQYF.

This chain links TRBV27 with TRBJ2-3, with D perhaps TRBD2 (6 bases). The CDR3 spans 17 residues. V lost 10 bases, J lost 2 bases, and 25 bases lay in between. The germline V gene encodes CDR1 MNHEY and CDR2 SMNVEV (reference sequence). DNA of the CDR3: TGTGCCACCTACCAGACGGGACTGTGGATTAACACAGATACGCAGTATTTT. It is translated as CATYQTGLWINTDTQYF.

This clone occurred a few times. The rearrangement uses TRBV6-5 and TRBJ1-1, with D possibly matching TRBD1 (5 bases). This CDR3 is built from 13 residues. Trimming pared 4 bases from V and 1 base from J, leaving 7 bases between. Germline V gene sequence: CDR1 MNHEY, CDR2 SVGAGI. The CDR3 loop reads CASSLGQNTEAFF. CDR3 in DNA: TGTGCCAGCAGTTTAGGACAGAACACTGAAGCTTTCTTT.

This chain uses TRBV29-1 with TRBJ1-1, with 9 bases matching TRBD1. The CDR3 contains 13 residues. Germline lookup yields CDR1 SQVTM and CDR2 ANQGSEA. The CDR3 reads CSTTGGRNTEAFF. CDR3 DNA: TGCAGTACCACAGGGGGCAGGAACACTGAAGCTTTCTTT. The variable domain in full, with the rest retrieved from reference TRBV29-1 and TRBJ1-1, is SAVISQKPSRDICQRGTSLTIQCQVDSQVTMMFWYRQQPGQSLTLIATANQGSEATYESGFVIDKFPISRPNLTFSTLTVSNMSPEDSSIYLCSTTGGRNTEAFFGQGTRLTVV.

The rearrangement uses TRBV4-3 and TRBJ2-1; TRBD2 aligns across 9 bases. This CDR3 is 16 amino acids long. CDR1 and CDR2 (germline): LGHNA, YSLEER. V lost 0 bases, J lost 12 bases, and 12 bases stayed unmatched. CDR3 DNA: TGCGCCAGCAGCCAAGATCATCTAGCGGGAAGGGTAGGGCAGTTCTTC. The encoded protein is CASSQDHLAGRVGQFF.

The chain couples TRBV7-3 to TRBJ2-7; TRBD2 matches 7 bases. CDR1 and CDR2 from the germline V gene are SGHTA and FQGTGA. There are 13 residues in the CDR3. J gave up 5 bases and V 0 bases, and 1 base lay outside the gene matches. The CDR3, as DNA: TGTGCCAGCAGCTTAACCCTAGCGGACGAGCAGTACTTC. This encodes CASSLTLADEQYF.

The rearrangement uses TRBV9 and TRBJ2-5; 7 bases line up with TRBD1. In germline, CDR1 is SGDLS, CDR2 YYNGEE. J gave up 5 bases and V 3 bases, and 10 bases lay outside the gene matches. The CDR3 has 15 residues. CDR3 amino acids: CASSEGGHPVETQYF. For the CDR3, the DNA is TGTGCCAGCAGCGAAGGGGGCCATCCAGTCGAGACCCAGTACTTC.

The gene calls are TRBV28 and TRBJ2-5, with 10 bases that match TRBD1. V lost 8 bases to trimming and J lost 5 bases; unmatched junction nucleotides: 11. Germline CDR1 and CDR2: MDHEN and SYDVKM. CDR3 length equals 15 residues. The CDR3 loop reads CASGHRQGARETQYF. The CDR3 DNA sequence: TGTGCCAGCGGCCATCGACAGGGGGCGAGGGAGACCCAGTACTTC.

This chain joins TRBV5-6 and TRBJ2-4; 9 nucleotides line up with TRBD1. J was trimmed by 6 bases and V by 6 bases; bases with no gene match: 7. The CDR3 is made up of 14 amino acids. Germline CDR1 and CDR2: SGHDT and YYEEEE. The CDR3 DNA is TGTGCCAGCAAGGAGACAGGGGGTCGAAACATTCAGTACTTC. Protein: CASKETGGRNIQYF.

The chain is built from TRBV7-8 and TRBJ2-1, with 7 bases matching TRBD2. This CDR3 is built from 16 residues. Germline values: CDR1 SGHVS, CDR2 FQNEAQ. Trimming at V came to 2 bases and at J to 0 bases, leaving 4 bases not matched to a gene. The CDR3 sequence: CASSLLAVSSYNEQFF. In DNA, the CDR3 is TGTGCCAGCAGCTTACTAGCGGTCAGCTCCTACAATGAGCAGTTCTTC.

The rearrangement links TRBV5-1 to TRBJ2-7; 9 bases align to TRBD1. Trimming at V came to 0 bases and at J to 2 bases, leaving 3 bases not matched to a gene. The CDR3 totals 15 residues. The V gene's germline CDR1 is SGHRS and CDR2 YFSETQ. CDR3 in DNA: TGCGCCAGCAGCTTGGGGGACAGGGTAACCTACGAGCAGTACTTC. Its protein is CASSLGDRVTYEQYF.

The V call is TRBV5-1, the J call TRBJ2-1, with 12 bases aligning to TRBD2. The trim removed 4 bases at V and 3 bases at J, leaving 5 bases unmatched. In germline, CDR1 is SGHRS, CDR2 YFSETQ. There are 16 residues in the CDR3. CDR3 bases: TGCGCCAGCAGCCCACTGACTAGCGGGAGCTACAATGAGCAGTTCTTC. This sequence encodes CASSPLTSGSYNEQFF.

The gene calls are TRBV10-3 and TRBJ2-7; 7 nucleotides line up with TRBD1. Germline V lookup: CDR1 ENHRY, CDR2 SYGVKD. The trim removed 10 bases at V and 3 bases at J, leaving 6 bases unmatched. The CDR3 runs to 12 residues. CDR3 nucleotides: TGTGCCACTCGGGACAGACACTACGAGCAGTACTTC. It encodes CATRDRHYEQYF.

This clone occurred once. The chain carries TRBV5-1 and TRBJ2-3; 13 positions match TRBD2. Germline CDR1 reads SGHRS; CDR2 reads YFSETQ. The CDR3 covers 18 residues. The V and J ends lost 0 bases and 4 bases, in that order; junction bases with no gene match: 8. CDR3 protein: CASSLELAGGPSSDTQYF. The CDR3 DNA is TGCGCCAGCAGCTTGGAACTAGCGGGAGGGCCCTCGTCAGATACGCAGTATTTT.

This clone showed up just once. V usage is TRBV6-1 and J usage is TRBJ2-1; 14 bases are shared with TRBD2. With V trimmed by 3 bases and J by 2 bases, 3 bases remained unmatched. The germline V gene has CDR1 MNHNS and CDR2 SASEGT. This CDR3 has 17 residues. CDR3 in DNA: TGTGCCAGCAGTGAGAGACTAGCGGGGGGGACCTACAATGAGCAGTTCTTC. Translated, it gives CASSERLAGGTYNEQFF.

This rearrangement joins TRBV27 to TRBJ2-7, with 9 bases matching TRBD1. CDR3 length: 15 residues. With 4 bases clipped from V and 2 bases from J, the junction kept 6 bases outside the gene matches. Germline V gene sequence: CDR1 MNHEY, CDR2 SMNVEV (reference sequence). The CDR3 DNA reads TGTGCCAGCAGTTCCCGGACAGGGGTCCCCTACGAGCAGTACTTC. This gives the protein CASSSRTGVPYEQYF.

The chain carries TRBV4-2 and TRBJ2-7; the D is unclear. V was trimmed by 0 bases and J by 2 bases, leaving 8 bases between them. CDR1 is LGHNA, CDR2 YNFKEQ, per germline. CDR3 length equals 14 residues. The CDR3 region is CASSQERLAYEQYF. The CDR3 nucleotides read TGTGCCAGCAGCCAAGAGCGGCTAGCCTACGAGCAGTACTTC.

This chain connects TRBV10-3 to TRBJ2-5; 10 bases match TRBD1. Unmatched junction bases numbered 4, after V lost 4 bases and J lost 2 bases. This CDR3 region has 15 residues. CDR1 ENHRY and CDR2 SYGVKD come from the germline V gene. The CDR3 here is CAISAPGQGQETQYF. The CDR3 nucleotides read TGTGCCATCAGTGCTCCGGGACAGGGGCAAGAGACCCAGTACTTC.